The 7 T cell receptor beta chains reported below all come from one sample, sequenced in a study of blood T cell repertoires in COVID-19. Sequenced by immunoSEQ multiplex PCR; TCRdb stores in-frame clones only, minus some. The data contain over 45,000 clones, over 90% of them singletons. Source material: peripheral blood. These receptors were taken from a man aged 45-65 years with acute or convalescent COVID-19.

On this clone: One end of the junction is discordant with germline, which a read error may explain. V usage is TRBV7-2 and J usage is TRBJ2-3; D perhaps matches TRBD2 (6 bases). Germline CDR1 SGHTA, CDR2 FQGNSA. This CDR3 has 15 residues. The CDR3 coding sequence is TGTGCCAGCAGCTTTCAGCCTACTAGCAGAGATACGCAGTATTTT. This sequence encodes CASSFQPTSRDTQYF.

The chain has TRBV20-1 and TRBJ2-5; TRBD2 matches at 10 bases. J gave up 4 bases and V 3 bases, and 2 bases lay outside the gene matches. This CDR3 spans 13 amino acids. CDR1 and CDR2 from the germline V gene are DFQATT and SNEGSKA (reference sequence). CDR3 in amino acids: CSASSSGRETQYF. CDR3 DNA: TGCAGTGCTAGTTCTAGCGGGAGAGAGACCCAGTACTTC.

The table lists this clone with a count of one. The chain links TRBV30 to TRBJ2-7, with 9 bases matching TRBD1. Germline V gives CDR1 GTSNPN, CDR2 SVGIG (reference sequence). CDR3 length: 13 amino acids. J gave up 7 bases and V 4 bases, and 8 bases lay outside the gene matches. Here the CDR3 reads CAWTGQGRREQYF. The CDR3 nucleotides are TGTGCCTGGACGGGACAGGGACGTAGAGAGCAGTACTTC.

This clone has more than one count but fewer than ten. The J gene is TRBJ2-1, the V gene TRBV11-3; 7 nucleotides line up with TRBD2. The CDR3 contains 15 residues. CDR1 is SGHNT and CDR2 is YENEEA in the germline V gene. With 3 bases clipped from V and 0 bases from J, the junction kept 2 bases outside the gene matches. CDR3 protein: CASSFGGSSYNEQFF. For the CDR3, the DNA is TGTGCCAGCAGCTTCGGGGGGAGCTCCTACAATGAGCAGTTCTTC.

The rearrangement uses TRBV24-1 and TRBJ2-3, with 14 bases aligning to TRBD2. Losses at the gene ends were 3 bases for V and 5 bases for J; bases not matched to a gene: 12. CDR3 length: 19 residues. CDR1 and CDR2 (germline): KGHDR, SFDVKD. CDR3 protein: CATSDKTSGRAGARDTQYF. The CDR3 DNA reads TGTGCCACCAGTGATAAGACTAGCGGGAGGGCCGGGGCAAGAGATACGCAGTATTTT.

This clone was picked up one time. The V and J genes are TRBV5-1 and TRBJ2-1; 13 nucleotides align to TRBD2. The V gene end was trimmed by 3 bases and the J gene end by 7 bases; junction bases not matched to a gene: 4. Per the germline V gene, CDR1 is SGHRS and CDR2 is YFSETQ. This CDR3 region has 15 residues. The CDR3 DNA reads TGCGCCAGCAGCTCCGGGACTAGCGGGAATAATGAGCAGTTCTTC. This encodes CASSSGTSGNNEQFF.

The chain joins TRBV6-5 to TRBJ2-4, with 9 bases aligning to TRBD2. V lost 5 bases, J lost 4 bases, and 3 bases stayed unmatched. The length of the CDR3 is 14 residues. Germline values: CDR1 MNHEY, CDR2 SVGAGI. The CDR3 DNA follows: TGTGCCAGCAGTCCTAGCGGGACTAAAAACATTCAGTACTTC. It is translated as CASSPSGTKNIQYF.